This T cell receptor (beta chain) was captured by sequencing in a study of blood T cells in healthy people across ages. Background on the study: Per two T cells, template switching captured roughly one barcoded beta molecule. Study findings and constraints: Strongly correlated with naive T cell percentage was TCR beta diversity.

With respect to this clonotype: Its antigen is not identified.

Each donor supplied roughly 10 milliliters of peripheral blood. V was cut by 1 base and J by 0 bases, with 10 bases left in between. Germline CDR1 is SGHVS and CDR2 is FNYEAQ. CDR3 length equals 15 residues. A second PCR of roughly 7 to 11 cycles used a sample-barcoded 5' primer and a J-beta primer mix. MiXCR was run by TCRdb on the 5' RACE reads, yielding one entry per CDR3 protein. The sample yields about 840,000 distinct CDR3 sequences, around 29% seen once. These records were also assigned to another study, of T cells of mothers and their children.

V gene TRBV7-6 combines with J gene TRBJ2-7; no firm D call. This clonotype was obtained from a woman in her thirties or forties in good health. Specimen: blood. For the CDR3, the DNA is TGTGCCAGCAGCTTAGTCTCCGGAGACTCCTACGAGCAGTACTTC. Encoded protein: CASSLVSGDSYEQYF. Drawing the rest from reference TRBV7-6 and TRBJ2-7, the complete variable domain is GAGVSQSPRYKVTKRGQDVALRCDPISGHVSLYWYRQALGQGPEFLTYFNYEAQQDKSGLPNDRFSAERPEGSISTLTIQRTEQRDSAMYRCASSLVSGDSYEQYFGPGTRLTVT.